This T cell receptor beta chain came from a study of blood T cell repertoires in COVID-19. At the level of the study: Spain, Italy and the United States supplied samples that represented acute and convalescent COVID-19. Sources were T cells, B-cell-depleted T cells, or PBMCs; the material itself was cDNA or gDNA.

With 6 bases removed from V and 0 bases from J, the gap between germline ends came to 12 bases. Looked up from germline, CDR1 is SQVTM and CDR2 is ANQGSEA. The CDR3 totals 14 residues. Assay: immunoSEQ multiplex PCR; the TCRdb copy retains only in-frame clones and omits some. In the table there are 95,000 to 110,000 clones, 82% of which are singletons. The sequence came from a man in his sixties with acute or convalescent COVID-19. The material sequenced was peripheral blood. The V call is TRBV29-1, the J call TRBJ2-1, with D maybe TRBD2 (6 bases). The CDR3 DNA reads as TGCAGCGTCGTCGGGGGTTTCTCCTACAATGAGCAGTTCTTC. Residues: CSVVGGFSYNEQFF.